The T cell receptor (beta chain) under discussion was sequenced for a study of CD8+ T cells in alopecia areata listed by TCRdb under 2018. With regard to the full study: Treated patients were enrolled in an open-label pilot trial of oral tofacitinib at 5 to 10 mg twice daily for moderate-to-severe alopecia areata. Patients received tofacitinib for 6 to 18 months and were then followed off drug for 6 months to check for delayed response and recurrence. For the treated patients, the SALT score, which quantifies what percentage of scalp surface area is affected, served as the measure of disease severity. The study used high-throughput TCRbeta sequencing to examine T cell clonal expansion in alopecia areata, in both the C3H/HeJ mouse model and human patients. On the human side, TCRbeta sequencing was run on scalp tissue and on sorted CD4+ and CD8+ peripheral blood T cells from healthy controls and from alopecia areata patients with either patchy or totalis/universalis disease. Biopsies were taken from tofacitinib-treated patients at baseline and again at 4 and 24 weeks into treatment, and several of those patients also had a later scalp biopsy. Clonality in the scalp was compared among normal scalp (n=4), patchy alopecia areata scalp (n=8), and alopecia totalis/universalis scalp (n=8). RNA was obtained with the PAXgene miRNA kit for fixed scalp, the miRNeasy kit for PBMCs, and the RNeasy kit for mouse skin. immunoSEQ multiplex PCR using 35 Vbeta forward primers and 13 Jbeta reverse primers was used to amplify TCRbeta CDR3 regions.

This specimen's time point label, per the study, means: 4 weeks on oral tofacitinib. The sample's treatment or condition label, decoded: oral pan-JAK inhibitor, 5-10 mg twice daily. From alopecia areata patients, peripheral blood was collected along with lesional scalp punch biopsies. PBMCs were separated by density centrifugation and stained for CD3, CD4 and CD8, after which CD4+ and CD8+ T cells were sorted on a FACSAria. Libraries came from the immunoSEQ multiplex PCR assay. RNA was extracted from all samples and reverse transcribed into cDNA as template for TCR sequencing. SuperScript III was used for first-strand cDNA synthesis, primed with a 2:1 mix of oligo-dT and random hexamers. A synthetic immune receptor repertoire was used to assess amplification bias, and residual bias was removed computationally. The published analysis was carried out like this. Raw reads were preprocessed for error removal, and CDR3 was defined according to IMGT conventions as running from the conserved cysteine to phenylalanine. To get clonality, Shannon entropy was normalized by log2 of the number of productive unique TCRs and the result was subtracted from 1. Whether scalp clones were CD4 or CD8 was inferred by matching scalp TCRbeta sequences against CD4 and CD8 repertoires sorted from blood. The clones in this table, taken by TCRdb from immuneACCESS, are in-frame only. Not every clone is retained; where verified, under half of the shortfall comes from an unresolved V gene, and the cause of the rest is unknown. V and J calls and clone size follow that table, whereas D and trimming were derived from the DNA. The table for this sample lists 150,000 or so clones; under 70% of them were counted only once. The ten largest clonotypes hold about 0.94% of the sample.

CDR1 and CDR2, looked up from the germline V gene (reference sequence), are SEHNR and FQNEAQ. V trim: 4 bases; J trim: 1 base; unmatched bases: 9. The CDR3 contains 18 residues, cysteine and phenylalanine counted. The DNA shown is the 54-base CDR3, in frame from base 1. General study outcomes and caveats: Tofacitinib significantly lowered scalp clonality and the number of expanded CD8+ clones among the top 100 scalp clones. Unlike mouse skin, where gammadelta T cells dominate, normal human skin contains resident alphabeta T cells that get sequenced too, which complicates analysis of the scalp TCR repertoire. Higher clonality and more expanded CD8+ clones were observed in lesional scalp than in normal scalp, particularly in alopecia totalis/universalis, a finding suggestive of antigenic drive. Many expanded lesional clones were found to persist in scalp and blood during tofacitinib treatment, and relapse after treatment cessation may be partly explained by this persistence. Because the treated cohort was small and had just a single nonresponder, larger studies are needed to establish links between baseline CD8+ expansion and response. Shared TCR sequences between patients were less evident than in mice, which may be partly attributable to HLA diversity in the patient population.

On this clone itself: The antigen it recognizes is unknown. No base qualities exist here, and no much larger clone lies one base off it.

The sample here was CD4+ T cells sorted from blood, taken at week 4, from a patient treated with tofacitinib. The rearrangement joined TRBV7-9 to TRBJ1-6; 8 bases in between match TRBD1. This receptor was obtained from a human donor with alopecia areata. The CDR3 corresponds to CASSSNRGGLSYNSPLHF. The bases read TGTGCCAGCAGCTCCAACAGGGGGGGACTTTCCTATAATTCACCCCTCCACTTT.